This passage covers 24 T cell receptor beta chains from one sample sequenced in a study of T cell repertoires in cytomegalovirus infection. TCRdb called the reads again in MiXCR, with one record for every CDR3 protein. The repertoire holds about 150,000 distinct CDR3 sequences, about a quarter seen once, with approximately 11% in the top ten. Material: PBMCs. These TCRs come from a human donor in good health (CMV status not recorded). Some clones in this sample may be carry-over from other donors' samples.

This clonotype appeared a few times. The chain has TRBV6-5 and TRBJ2-3, with 8 bases lining up with TRBD1. With V trimmed by 6 bases and J by 4 bases, 3 bases remained unmatched. Germline lookup yields CDR1 MNHEY and CDR2 SVGAGI. The length of the CDR3 is 13 residues. CDR3 nucleotide sequence: TGTGCCAGCAGCAACAGGGGGGCAGATACGCAGTATTTT. This gives the protein CASSNRGADTQYF.

The gene calls are TRBV12-3 or TRBV12-4 and TRBJ1-3; TRBD1 agrees at 11 bases. V trimming: 6 bases; J trimming: 8 bases; junction bases outside the gene matches: 9. CDR3 size: 15 residues. The CDR3 is CASSPRTGGFYTIYF. CDR3 nucleotides: TGTGCCAGCAGCCCTAGGACAGGGGGCTTTTACACCATATATTTT.

A word on this clonotype: This clone may be a read error of a much larger clone one base away. This chain connects TRBV12-3 or TRBV12-4 to TRBJ1-4; 11 nucleotides line up with TRBD1. The CDR3 loop spans 14 amino acids. CDR3 bases: TGTGCCAGCACCTTGGGGACAGGGGGTGAAGAACTGTTTTTT. This codes for CASTLGTGGEELFF.

The table lists this clonotype with a count of one. The V gene is TRBV7-3, the J gene TRBJ2-3; D is possibly TRBD2 (6 bases). V lost 1 base and J 9 bases, leaving 11 bases between the germline ends. The CDR3 has 13 amino acids. Per the germline V gene, CDR1 is SGHTA and CDR2 is FQGTGA. The CDR3, as DNA: TGTGCCAGCAGCTTAAGACTAGTCGAGACGCAGTATTTT. Translation: CASSLRLVETQYF.

This clonotype was picked up many times. CDR3 region: CASSLKARLTEAFF. The CDR3 DNA is TGTGCCAGCAGTTTAAAAGCCAGACTCACTGAAGCTTTCTTT. V gene TRBV28 combines with J gene TRBJ1-1, with no clear D. This CDR3 is built from 14 residues. V lost 2 bases, J lost 4 bases, and 11 bases lay in between. The germline V gene encodes CDR1 MDHEN and CDR2 SYDVKM.

The gene calls are TRBV7-8 and TRBJ2-3, with a weak D call TRBD1 (6 bases). The CDR3 loop spans 16 amino acids. V was cut by 4 bases and J by 2 bases, with 16 bases left in between. Germline CDR1 is SGHVS and CDR2 is FQNEAQ. For the CDR3, the DNA is TGTGCCAGCAGCTCTCTGGTGGCAGGGGCCACAGATACGCAGTATTTT. This sequence encodes CASSSLVAGATDTQYF.

The rearrangement links TRBV7-9 to TRBJ1-3, with D unclear. The CDR3 sequence is 15 residues long. Germline CDR1 and CDR2: SEHNR and FQNEAQ (reference sequence). V was clipped by 4 bases and J by 0 bases, with 10 bases between them. The CDR3 coding sequence is TGTGCCAGCAGCTCTAAGGTCTCCTCTGGAAACACCATATATTTT. Protein product: CASSSKVSSGNTIYF. Combining the CDR3 with reference TRBV7-9 and TRBJ1-3 gives the whole variable domain DTGVSQNPRHKITKRGQNVTFRCDPISEHNRLYWYRQTLGQGPEFLTYFQNEAQLEKSRLLSDRFSAERPKGSFSTLEIQRTEQGDSAMYLCASSSKVSSGNTIYFGEGSWLTVV.

This chain links TRBV12-3 or TRBV12-4 with TRBJ2-2; unclear D gene. The CDR3 length is 15 residues. The germline V and J ends were trimmed by 3 bases and 3 bases, with 11 bases remaining between them. The CDR3 sequence: CASSLDLGYTGELFF. The CDR3 DNA follows: TGTGCCAGCAGTTTGGATCTGGGTTACACCGGGGAGCTGTTTTTT.

This clonotype was detected once. This chain's CDR3 is CASSFTSSGANVLTF. The CDR3 bases are TGTGCCAGCAGCTTCACTTCCTCTGGGGCCAACGTCCTGACTTTC. The chain is built from TRBV7-6 and TRBJ2-6; D remains ambiguous. The CDR3 is 15 residues long. V was trimmed by 3 bases and J by 0 bases, leaving 6 bases between them. CDR1 SGHVS and CDR2 FNYEAQ come from the germline V gene.

This clonotype was picked up a small number of times. The rearrangement joins TRBV5-4 to TRBJ2-5; D is perhaps TRBD2 (6 bases). The CDR3 consists of 15 residues. Looked up from germline, CDR1 is SGHNT and CDR2 is YYREEE (reference sequence). Deletions cut 0 bases from V and 5 bases from J, with 14 bases between. The CDR3 loop is CASSLVGGGEETQYF. In DNA form, the CDR3 reads TGTGCCAGCAGCTTGGTCGGGGGAGGTGAGGAGACCCAGTACTTC.

The chain employs TRBV12-3 or TRBV12-4 and TRBJ1-1, with D possibly TRBD1 on 6 matching bases. The CDR3 contains 13 residues. Trimming took 5 bases from V and 1 from J, leaving 8 bases between them. DNA of the CDR3: TGTGCCAGCAGTCCAGGGGAGAACACTGAAGCTTTCTTT. It encodes CASSPGENTEAFF.

This clonotype came up many times. The chain carries TRBV7-2 and TRBJ2-7; 12 positions match TRBD1. CDR1 is SGHTA and CDR2 is FQGNSA in the germline V gene. Unmatched junction bases numbered 4, after V lost 4 bases and J lost 3 bases. The CDR3 is 15 amino acids. This CDR3 is CASSSRDRGRYEQYF. CDR3 DNA sequence: TGTGCCAGCAGCTCCCGGGACAGGGGGCGCTACGAGCAGTACTTC.

This clonotype was detected many times. The chain employs TRBV7-2 and TRBJ2-7, with no clear D. Germline assignment: CDR1 SGHTA and CDR2 FQGNSA. This CDR3 is built from 12 residues. Trimming removed 4 bases from V and 7 bases from J, with 11 bases in between. The DNA of the CDR3 is TGTGCCAGCAGCTCACACGTGGGGGAGCAGTACTTC. This translates into CASSSHVGEQYF.

In this sample, this clonotype turned up a few times. The rearrangement joins TRBV15 to TRBJ1-1; possibly TRBD1 for D (5 bases). The CDR3 totals 14 residues. With 1 base removed from V and 1 base from J, the gap between germline ends came to 7 bases. Germline V gives CDR1 LNHNV, CDR2 YYDKDF (reference sequence). CDR3: CATSRGQGNTEAFF. DNA for the CDR3: TGTGCCACCAGCAGAGGGCAGGGGAACACTGAAGCTTTCTTT. The whole variable domain, remainder taken from reference TRBV15 and TRBJ1-1, is DAMVIQNPRYQVTQFGKPVTLSCSQTLNHNVMYWYQQKSSQAPKLLFHYYDKDFNNEADTPDNFQSRRPNTSFCFLDIRSPGLGDTAMYLCATSRGQGNTEAFFGQGTRLTVV.

This clonotype was found a few times. V usage is TRBV28 and J usage is TRBJ2-1; 10 bases are shared with TRBD2. V shed 1 base and J 6 bases; nucleotides not matched to a gene: 3. The germline V gene has CDR1 MDHEN and CDR2 SYDVKM. The CDR3 has 15 residues. As DNA, the CDR3 is TGTGCCAGCAGTTTATCCAGCGGGGGGGTCAATGAGCAGTTCTTC. This translates into CASSLSSGGVNEQFF. The full variable domain, in which reference TRBV28 and TRBJ2-1 provide the parts outside the CDR3, is DVKVTQSSRYLVKRTGEKVFLECVQDMDHENMFWYRQDPGLGLRLIYFSYDVKMKEKGDIPEGYSVSREKKERFSLILESASTNQTSMYLCASSLSSGGVNEQFFGPGTRLTVL.

The genes are TRBV9 and TRBJ2-5; 8 nucleotides line up with TRBD2. This CDR3 has 13 amino acids. The V segment lost 7 bases and the J segment 3 bases; nucleotides outside the gene matches: 5. Germline V gives CDR1 SGDLS, CDR2 YYNGEE. The CDR3 loop is CASQTGLEETQYF. CDR3 nucleotides: TGTGCCAGCCAAACGGGACTAGAAGAGACCCAGTACTTC. Full variable domain (outside the CDR3, taken from reference TRBV9 and TRBJ2-5): DSGVTQTPKHLITATGQRVTLRCSPRSGDLSVYWYQQSLDQGLQFLIQYYNGEERAKGNILERFSAQQFPDLHSELNLSSLELGDSALYFCASQTGLEETQYFGPGTRLLVL.

This clonotype was observed many times. The chain joins TRBV7-6 to TRBJ2-3; 12 bases agree with TRBD2. The junction had 2 bases not matched to a gene; V was cut back by 1 base and J by 6 bases. The germline V gene has CDR1 SGHVS and CDR2 FNYEAQ. This CDR3 spans 15 amino acids. CDR3 DNA: TGTGCCAGCAGCTTAGAGACTAGCGGGAGTGATACGCAGTATTTT. Its protein product is CASSLETSGSDTQYF.

This clonotype occurred a few times. The CDR3 region is CASSLSQGAPEAFF. In DNA, the CDR3 is TGTGCCAGCAGCTTATCCCAGGGGGCCCCTGAAGCTTTCTTT. This sequence joins TRBV7-9 and TRBJ1-1, with 8 bases that match TRBD1. This CDR3 is 14 amino acids long. Germline values: CDR1 SEHNR, CDR2 FQNEAQ (reference sequence). With 2 bases clipped from V and 6 bases from J, the junction kept 5 bases outside the gene matches.

This clonotype was observed at least ten times. V is TRBV7-3 and J is TRBJ1-2, with TRBD1 as a possible D gene (5 bases). CDR1 and CDR2 from the germline V gene are SGHTA and FQGTGA. The CDR3 is 15 amino acids. V was clipped by 0 bases and J by 7 bases, with 15 bases between them. The CDR3 loop is CASSLTGGAGSGYTF. The CDR3 DNA reads as TGTGCCAGCAGCTTAACAGGCGGGGCGGGAAGTGGCTACACCTTC.

In its sample, this clonotype was seen many times. J is TRBJ1-5 and V is TRBV3-1, with TRBD1 identical over 7 bases. This CDR3 spans 13 amino acids. With V trimmed by 9 bases and J by 2 bases, 4 bases remained unmatched. In germline, CDR1 is LGHDT, CDR2 YNNKEL (reference sequence). CDR3 loop: CASSQGGNQPQHF. The CDR3 DNA is TGTGCCAGTAGTCAGGGGGGCAATCAGCCCCAGCATTTT.

This clonotype was counted between two and nine times. The chain has TRBV11-2 and TRBJ1-2; 8 bases agree with TRBD1. The CDR3 sequence is 14 residues long. The germline CDR1 and CDR2 sequences are SGHAT and FQNNGV. Trimming removed 5 bases from V and 8 bases from J; junction bases left unmatched: 10. The CDR3 region is CASSDGQGRGGYTF. The CDR3 nucleotides read TGTGCCAGCAGCGATGGACAGGGTCGAGGAGGCTACACCTTC.

The CDR3 loop reads CASSYRSRRAYNEQFF. CDR3 coding DNA: TGTGCCAGCAGTTACAGGTCACGGCGGGCCTACAATGAGCAGTTCTTC. The genes are TRBV6-2 or TRBV6-3 and TRBJ2-1, with TRBD2 as a possible D gene (5 bases). CDR1 and CDR2 (germline): MNHEY, SVGEGT. Trimming pared 2 bases from V and 2 bases from J, leaving 13 bases between. The CDR3 contains 16 residues.

Here the CDR3 reads CASRVTQGSNQPQHF. The CDR3 DNA follows: TGTGCCAGCAGGGTAACACAGGGAAGCAATCAGCCCCAGCATTTT. The rearrangement joins TRBV2 to TRBJ1-5, with TRBD1 as a possible D gene (6 bases). Trimming shortened V by 6 bases and J by 1 base, and 13 bases separated the two germline ends. Germline CDR1 and CDR2: SNHLY and FYNNEI. The CDR3 runs 15 residues. Variable domain in full (rest from reference TRBV2 and TRBJ1-5): EPEVTQTPSHQVTQMGQEVILRCVPISNHLYFYWYRQILGQKVEFLVSFYNNEISEKSEIFDDQFSVERPDGSNFTLKIRSTKLEDSAMYFCASRVTQGSNQPQHFGDGTRLSIL.

This clonotype has more than one count but fewer than ten. The rearrangement joins TRBV29-1 to TRBJ1-2; no reliable D call. The CDR3 sequence is 13 residues long. Germline values: CDR1 SQVTM, CDR2 ANQGSEA. Trimming removed 1 base from V and 8 bases from J, with 14 bases in between. This CDR3 is CSVEVRRASGYTF. The CDR3 DNA reads TGCAGCGTTGAAGTCCGGCGAGCAAGCGGCTACACCTTC. Based on the CDR3 plus reference TRBV29-1 and TRBJ1-2, the full variable domain is SAVISQKPSRDICQRGTSLTIQCQVDSQVTMMFWYRQQPGQSLTLIATANQGSEATYESGFVIDKFPISRPNLTFSTLTVSNMSPEDSSIYLCSVEVRRASGYTFGSGTRLTVV.